This is a list of T cell receptor beta chains from one sample in a study of shared clonotypes between healthy human individuals. Measured with immunoSEQ multiplex PCR; TCRdb has only the in-frame clones, and not every one. The sample lists approximately 2.5 million clones, 85% to 95% seen once, with roughly 0.14% in the top ten. Sequencing was performed on naive CD4+ T cells sorted from blood. Source of these receptors: a man between 18 and 29 years old in good health. Both conserved end residues are part of each CDR3. A D gene is named only where the DNA matches it firmly. Some rows have no size entry. The others give once, few or many, or a class for an expanded clone.

size	D	J	V	DNA	CDR3
-	TRBD2	TRBJ2-2	TRBV5-1	TGCGCCAGCTCAGGACTAGCGGGCGCCGGGGAGCTGTTTTTT	CASSGLAGAGELFF
-	-	TRBJ1-5	TRBV5-6	TGTGCCAGCAGCTTGTCCACTTCTAGCAATCAGCCCCAGCATTTT	CASSLSTSSNQPQHF
-	-	TRBJ2-2	TRBV7-3	TGTGCCAGCAGCCGGGGTGCGAACACCGGGGAGCTGTTTTTT	CASSRGANTGELFF
-	TRBD1	TRBJ2-1	TRBV9	TGTGCCAGCAGCTCCAATACGGACAGGGTCAATGAGCAGTTCTTC	CASSSNTDRVNEQFF
-	TRBD1	TRBJ2-7	TRBV5-1	TGCGCCAGCAGCTTGGGGGACAGGAGTACGGACGAGCAGTACTTC	CASSLGDRSTDEQYF
-	-	TRBJ1-4	TRBV30	TGTGCCTGGAGTTTCACATCAAGCGCAGATGAAAAACTGTTTTTT	CAWSFTSSADEKLFF
once	-	TRBJ2-7	TRBV2	TGTGCCAGCAGTGGGGACGGTGCCTCCTACGAGCAGTACTTC	CASSGDGASYEQYF
-	-	TRBJ2-7	TRBV12-5	TGTGCTAGTGGTTTGGTAGTTACGGGAGCACAGTACGAGCAGTACTTC	CASGLVVTGAQYEQYF
-	TRBD1	TRBJ1-2	TRBV6-1	TGTGCCAGCAGTGAAACGACAGGGTATGGCTACACCTTC	CASSETTGYGYTF
-	-	TRBJ2-5	TRBV18	TGTGCCAGCTCACCAGCTGGGCGGGTCTTAGAGCAGTACTTC	CASSPAGRVLEQYF
-	TRBD1	TRBJ2-3	TRBV6-5	TGTGCCAGCAGCCCCGGGACAGGGGCGGATACGCAGTATTTT	CASSPGTGADTQYF
-	-	TRBJ2-3	TRBV11-2	TGTGCCAGCGCTGAAGGAGGCGACCGCACAGATACGCAGTATTTT	CASAEGGDRTDTQYF
-	-	TRBJ2-7	TRBV6-1	TGTGCCAGCAGTATAGACAGCCTCTACGAGCAGTACTTC	CASSIDSLYEQYF
-	-	TRBJ2-6	TRBV11-2	TGTGCCAGCAGCCCCTCCGGGAGCTCTGGGGCCAACGTCCTGACTTTC	CASSPSGSSGANVLTF
-	-	TRBJ1-5	TRBV2	TGTGCCAGCAGTGGTATGGAGGTCGGGGCCCAGCATTTT	CASSGMEVGAQHF
once	-	TRBJ2-7	TRBV19	TGTGCCAGTAGTTCTCGGGCGGGCGCTTACGAGCAGTACTTC	CASSSRAGAYEQYF
-	TRBD1	TRBJ1-4	TRBV9	TGTGCCAGCAGCTCGGGAGGGGGCACAGGGAATGAAAAACTGTTTTTT	CASSSGGGTGNEKLFF
-	TRBD1	TRBJ1-2	TRBV7-9	TGTGCCAGCAGCACGGGACAGGCGGGCTACACCTTC	CASSTGQAGYTF
-	-	TRBJ1-4	TRBV6-1	TGTGCCAGCAGTGAAGCTAGTTGGGGCGGTGCAACTAATGAAAAACTGTTTTTT	CASSEASWGGATNEKLFF
-	-	TRBJ1-1	TRBV10-3	TGTGCCATCAGTGAGGGGGAACGTGGTGCTTTCTTT	CAISEGERGAFF
-	-	TRBJ1-2	TRBV5-1	TGCGCCAGCAGCTTGGGGACAGAAGCCTACTATGGCTACACCTTC	CASSLGTEAYYGYTF
-	-	TRBJ2-7	TRBV7-9	TGTGCCAGCAGCTTAGTCCACGAGCAGTACTTC	CASSLVHEQYF
-	-	TRBJ2-7	TRBV6-5	TGTGCCAGCAGTTACTGGGGAAAGGGGAGCTACGAGCAGTACTTC	CASSYWGKGSYEQYF
-	TRBD1	TRBJ2-1	TRBV29-1	TGCAGCGCCCACCCCCCTCCGGGACAGGGGGTAAACAATGAGCAGTTCTTC	CSAHPPPGQGVNNEQFF
-	-	TRBJ2-7	TRBV7-6	TGTGCCAGCAGCTTAGGTGACGAGCAGTACTTC	CASSLGDEQYF
-	TRBD2	TRBJ2-5	TRBV9	TGTGCCAGCACCATTAGCGGGGGGCTGGTAGAGACCCAGTACTTC	CASTISGGLVETQYF
few	-	TRBJ1-5	TRBV15	TGTGCCACCAGCAGGATAGTGGGTCAGCCCCAGCATTTT	CATSRIVGQPQHF
-	-	TRBJ1-1	TRBV27	TGTGCCAGCAGTTTAGGGGCTCTTACCACTGAAGCTTTCTTT	CASSLGALTTEAFF
-	-	TRBJ2-7	TRBV6-6	TGTGCCAGCCGACGTAATCAGGGCTACGAGCAGTACTTC	CASRRNQGYEQYF
-	-	TRBJ1-1	TRBV13	TGTGCCAGCAGCTTAGTCCGCGGGCTTCGGGGTAGCGACACAGCTTTCTTT	CASSLVRGLRGSDTAFF
-	-	TRBJ1-6	TRBV6-1	TGTGCCAGCGAGGTAGGGCACAATTCACCCCTCCACTTT	CASEVGHNSPLHF
once	TRBD1	TRBJ1-2	TRBV28	TGTGCCAGCAGTGGACAGGGGGCTGGCTATGGCTACACCTTC	CASSGQGAGYGYTF
-	-	TRBJ2-5	TRBV18	TGTGCCAGCTCACCATGGTTGTCGGGGCCTCACCCAGAGACCCAGTACTTC	CASSPWLSGPHPETQYF
-	-	TRBJ1-1	TRBV6-4	TGTGCCAGCAGTGACTCGGGCGGGAACACTGAAGCTTTCTTT	CASSDSGGNTEAFF
few	-	TRBJ1-4	TRBV30	TGTGCCTGGAGCCATGGAACTAATGAAAAACTGTTTTTT	CAWSHGTNEKLFF
-	TRBD2	TRBJ2-3	TRBV9	TGTGCCAGCAGCGTAGCTAGCGGGGGGGCTAAAGATACGCAGTATTTT	CASSVASGGAKDTQYF
once	-	TRBJ1-2	TRBV5-6	TGTGCCAGCAGCTCACAGGGTACTAACTATGGCTACACCTTC	CASSSQGTNYGYTF
-	-	TRBJ2-7	TRBV15	TGTGCCACCAGCAGACTCCCAGGGGCAGGGGCAGTCTACGAGCAGTACTTC	CATSRLPGAGAVYEQYF
-	-	TRBJ1-5	TRBV5-5	TGTGCCAGCAGCTTCGGTGGGAGCAATCAGCCCCAGCATTTT	CASSFGGSNQPQHF
-	-	TRBJ2-3	TRBV5-1	TGCGCCAGCGGGCAAGGGCGGCTCCCAGATACGCAGTATTTT	CASGQGRLPDTQYF
-	-	TRBJ2-3	TRBV2	TGTGCCAGCAAGGGAGGCGATACGCAGTATTTT	CASKGGDTQYF
-	-	TRBJ1-2	TRBV4-2	TGTGCCAGCAGCCAAGGGACATTGGGCTATGGCTACACCTTC	CASSQGTLGYGYTF
-	-	TRBJ1-1	TRBV7-9	TGTGCCAGCAGCCCCCGGCAGGGCCCTGAAGCTTTCTTT	CASSPRQGPEAFF
few	-	TRBJ1-4	TRBV6-6	TGTGCCAGCAAAGGGGGGGATGAAAAACTGTTTTTT	CASKGGDEKLFF
-	-	TRBJ2-1	TRBV21-1	-	CASSKVGGGAFNEQFF
once	TRBD1	TRBJ2-2	TRBV5-1	TGCGCCAGCAGCTTGGGAGGGACAGGGCTCGGGGAGCTGTTTTTT	CASSLGGTGLGELFF
-	-	TRBJ2-4	TRBV6-1	TGTGCCAGCAGCGAAAAGAGCCTTACTAGAAACATTCAGTACTTC	CASSEKSLTRNIQYF